This note documents a single T cell receptor (beta chain) sequence. Its antigen specificity is not known. One base away there is no much larger clone; base qualities are not given. Genomic DNA was extracted from sorted cells for sequencing of the TCRbeta CDR3 region. The immunoSEQ Assay was used to sequence the TCRbeta CDR3 regions. TCRdb holds this immuneACCESS table with in-frame rearrangements only. Some clones are missing; in checked studies, unresolved V genes explain under half, and the rest has no known cause. The sample contains 30,000 to 40,000 clones, approximately 80% of them found a single time. The ten biggest clones cover about 20% of the sample. The trial excluded patients who had a history of autoimmune disease or who were on systemic immunosuppression. In every dose cohort, peripheral blood was drawn for TCR sequencing at baseline, cycle 4 day 1, and cycle 7 day 1. The samples were drawn from a first-in-human, open-label, multicenter phase I dose-escalation trial of ivuxolimab. The trial enrolled adults with locally advanced or metastatic head and neck squamous cell, hepatocellular, melanoma or renal cell carcinoma. Before TCR sequencing, CD4+ T cells and CD8+ T cells were sorted from peripheral blood as separate populations.

V loses 3 bases, J loses 2 bases, and the germline ends lie 8 bases apart. As encoded in the germline V gene, CDR1 is MDHEN while CDR2 is SYDVKM. Including cysteine and phenylalanine, the CDR3 has 13 amino acids. Only CDR3 DNA is held: 39 bases, read in frame from base 1. This sample was taken from a study of OX40 agonist ivuxolimab in advanced cancers. Concerning the study at large: Ivuxolimab, which targeted the costimulatory receptor OX40 (CD134), was an agonistic, fully human IgG2 monoclonal antibody. Intravenous ivuxolimab was administered to patients every 2 weeks at six dose levels: 0.01, 0.1, 0.3, 1.5, 3 and 10 mg/kg. Of the roughly 54 dose-escalation patients, hepatocellular carcinoma was present in 19, melanoma in around 15, renal cell carcinoma in 9 and head and neck cancer in 9. The dose-escalation cohort was around 83% male with a mean age of 60 years, ranging from roughly 20 to 85. Prior anti-PD-1, anti-PD-L1 or anti-CTLA-4 therapy was permitted, and checkpoint inhibitors had been received by under 50% of dose-escalation patients. Partial responses occurred in three dose-escalation patients: two with cutaneous melanoma and one with hepatocellular carcinoma. The point of sequencing TCRbeta in the periphery was to test whether ivuxolimab changed TCR sequence diversity and drove clonal T-cell expansion. The paper covers the monotherapy dose-escalation part of the phase I ivuxolimab trial, which included N ≈ 50 patients. Study-wide findings and limitations: In the 0.1-3.0 mg/kg groups, partial responders were among the patients with the lowest normalized peripheral clonal expansion, particularly in CD8+ T cells. Low levels of normalized T-cell clonal expansion were also shown by some nonresponding patients. At doses of 0.1 to 3.0 mg/kg, clonal expansion of both CD4+ and CD8+ blood T cells was observed from baseline to week 6. Antigen specificity was not determined for the clonally expanded peripheral T cells. After ivuxolimab, more expanded clones were found on average in CD8+ T cells than in CD4+ T cells.

This receptor was taken from an adult with an advanced solid tumor such as melanoma, head and neck, liver or kidney cancer. The sequence is built from TRBV28 and TRBJ2-7, with no confidently assigned D gene. The sample here was CD4+ or CD8+ T cells sorted from blood, taken in a trial of the OX40 agonist ivuxolimab. For the CDR3, the sequence is CASSLQSPYEQYF. The nucleotide sequence reads as follows: TGTGCCAGCAGTTTGCAGTCCCCCTACGAGCAGTACTTC.